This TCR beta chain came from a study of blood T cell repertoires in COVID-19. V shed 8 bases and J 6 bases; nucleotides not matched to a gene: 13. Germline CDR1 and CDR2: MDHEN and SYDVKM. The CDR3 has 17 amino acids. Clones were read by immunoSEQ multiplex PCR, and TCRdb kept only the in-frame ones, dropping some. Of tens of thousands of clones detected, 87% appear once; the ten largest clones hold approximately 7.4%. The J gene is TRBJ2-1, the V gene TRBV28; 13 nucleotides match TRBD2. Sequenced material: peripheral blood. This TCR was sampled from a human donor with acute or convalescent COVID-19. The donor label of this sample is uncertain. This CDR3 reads CASGGQRLAGGLNEQFF. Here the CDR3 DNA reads TGTGCCAGCGGAGGCCAGAGACTAGCGGGGGGACTCAATGAGCAGTTCTTC.